The 18 T cell receptor beta chains below were found in one sample sequenced in a study of post-analysis software for immune sequencing data. Overall study results and limits: A few TRBV segments occurring more often in patients than controls included TRBV5-6, TRBV5-1 and TRBV20-1.

These receptors have no known antigen. Tagging with unique molecular identifiers was a feature of the TCR beta cDNA libraries. MiXCR, run by TCRdb on the PCR reads, gives a single entry per CDR3 protein. Among roughly 600,000 distinct CDR3 sequences listed, 44% were seen once. The sample was blood. These TCRs come from a girl aged 5-17 years with multiple sclerosis.

The chain carries TRBV24-1 and TRBJ1-2; D uncertain. V was shortened by 3 bases and J by 0 bases, with 7 bases between the two germline ends. The CDR3 totals 14 residues. Germline assignment: CDR1 KGHDR and CDR2 SFDVKD. CDR3 protein: CATSDERANYGYTF. In DNA form, the CDR3 reads TGTGCCACCAGTGATGAAAGGGCTAACTATGGCTACACCTTC.

The chain links TRBV6-1 to TRBJ1-6, with D perhaps TRBD1 (6 bases). The V end lost 4 bases, the J end lost 6 bases, and 22 bases lay between the germline ends. The CDR3 length is 18 residues. Germline V gene lookup returns CDR1 MNHNS and CDR2 SASEGT. CDR3 residues: CASSGPRGGSPINSPLHF. The CDR3 bases are TGTGCCAGCAGTGGACCTAGGGGGGGCTCCCCTATTAATTCACCCCTCCACTTT.

This chain links TRBV7-9 with TRBJ2-3, with 8 bases aligning to TRBD2. V lost 3 bases and J lost 2; bases outside the gene matches: 13. This CDR3 has 18 residues. Germline CDR1 reads SEHNR; CDR2 reads FQNEAQ (reference sequence). CDR3 bases: TGTGCCAGCAGCTTTAACCCGACCGGGACTAGGGACACAGATACGCAGTATTTT. This gives the protein CASSFNPTGTRDTDTQYF. Combining the CDR3 with reference TRBV7-9 and TRBJ2-3 gives the whole variable domain DTGVSQNPRHKITKRGQNVTFRCDPISEHNRLYWYRQTLGQGPEFLTYFQNEAQLEKSRLLSDRFSAERPKGSFSTLEIQRTEQGDSAMYLCASSFNPTGTRDTDTQYFGPGTRLTVL.

The rearrangement joins TRBV10-1 to TRBJ2-7, with 7 bases aligning to TRBD1. The CDR3 is 18 amino acids. Looked up from germline, CDR1 is WNHNN and CDR2 is SYGVQD (reference sequence). The ends lost 9 bases at V and 0 bases at J; junction bases unmatched: 20. The CDR3 nucleotides read TGCGCCAGTCCAAGGGACAGCAACAAATATTCGATCTCCTACGAGCAGTACTTC. Translating gives CASPRDSNKYSISYEQYF.

The rearrangement links TRBV25-1 to TRBJ1-4; D is ambiguous. Germline V CDR1 and CDR2: MGHDK, SYGVNS. Trimming took 2 bases from V and 8 from J, leaving 15 bases between them. CDR3 length equals 15 residues. The CDR3 is CASSEQVLYGEKLFF. In DNA form, the CDR3 reads TGTGCCAGCAGTGAACAGGTTCTCTACGGCGAAAAACTGTTTTTT.

Only a few counts were recorded for this clonotype. The chain couples TRBV20-1 to TRBJ2-3; no definite D call. V lost 1 base and J lost 4, with 9 bases in between. This CDR3 spans 13 amino acids. Germline V CDR1 and CDR2: DFQATT, SNEGSKA (reference sequence). CDR3 region: CSARAGEADTQYF. The CDR3 bases are TGCAGTGCTAGAGCAGGCGAGGCAGATACGCAGTATTTT.

This sequence joins TRBV11-3 and TRBJ2-7, with a weak D call TRBD1 (6 bases). The CDR3 is made up of 16 amino acids. Germline CDR1 and CDR2: SGHNT and YENEEA. V gave up 6 bases and J gave up 1 base, with 19 bases separating them. CDR3 nucleotides: TGTGCCAGCAGTCCGGGACAACTAACCCTTTCCTACGAGCAGTACTTC. It specifies CASSPGQLTLSYEQYF. Full variable domain (rest looked up from reference TRBV11-3 and TRBJ2-7): EAGVVQSPRYKIIEKKQPVAFWCNPISGHNTLYWYLQNLGQGPELLIRYENEEAVDDSQLPKDRFSAERLKGVDSTLKIQPAELGDSAVYLCASSPGQLTLSYEQYFGPGTRLTVT.

V is TRBV2 and J is TRBJ1-5; 7 bases agree with TRBD1. The CDR3 is made up of 15 amino acids. The trim removed 6 bases at V and 2 bases at J, leaving 7 bases unmatched. Germline V gene lookup returns CDR1 SNHLY and CDR2 FYNNEI. The DNA for the CDR3 is TGTGCCAGCAGGGCCGGGACAGAGGGCAATCAGCCCCAGCATTTT. Translated: CASRAGTEGNQPQHF.

The chain employs TRBV7-8 and TRBJ2-3; no definite D call. V gave up 8 bases and J gave up 2 bases, with 11 bases separating them. Germline CDR1 reads SGHVS; CDR2 reads FQNEAQ. This CDR3 spans 13 amino acids. CDR3 amino acids: CASWWPDTDTQYF. DNA for the CDR3: TGTGCCAGCTGGTGGCCAGACACAGATACGCAGTATTTT.

This clonotype was counted between two and nine times. The V and J genes are TRBV7-9 and TRBJ2-7; 9 bases line up with TRBD1. This CDR3 is 14 amino acids long. Trimming cost V 4 bases and J 6 bases; bases outside gene matches: 7. From germline, CDR1 is SEHNR and CDR2 FQNEAQ (reference sequence). Written as DNA, the CDR3 is TGTGCCAGCAGCTCGGGACAGGGTTCTGTCGAGCAGTACTTC. Protein sequence: CASSSGQGSVEQYF. Complete variable domain (other parts from reference TRBV7-9 and TRBJ2-7): DTGVSQNPRHKITKRGQNVTFRCDPISEHNRLYWYRQTLGQGPEFLTYFQNEAQLEKSRLLSDRFSAERPKGSFSTLEIQRTEQGDSAMYLCASSSGQGSVEQYFGPGTRLTVT.

This clonotype was detected a few times. The V call is TRBV7-8, the J call TRBJ1-1; D remains ambiguous. Trimming cost V 5 bases and J 4 bases, with 14 bases left between them. In germline, CDR1 is SGHVS, CDR2 FQNEAQ. The CDR3 spans 14 residues. CDR3 region: CASSPLGGSTEAFF. CDR3 bases: TGTGCCAGCAGCCCCTTAGGAGGGAGCACTGAAGCTTTCTTT.

This clonotype showed up just a few times. The CDR3, as DNA: TGTGCCAGCAGCCAAGATCGGGCGGGAGAGTCCCATGAGCAGTTCTTC. Its protein product is CASSQDRAGESHEQFF. The chain employs TRBV14 and TRBJ2-1; 7 nucleotides agree with TRBD2. V gave up 0 bases and J gave up 8 bases; unmatched junction bases: 10. Germline loops: CDR1 SGHDN, CDR2 FVKESK. The CDR3 is 16 residues long. Full variable domain (missing parts from reference TRBV14 and TRBJ2-1): EAGVTQFPSHSVIEKGQTVTLRCDPISGHDNLYWYRRVMGKEIKFLLHFVKESKQDESGMPNNRFLAERTGGTYSTLKVQPAELEDSGVYFCASSQDRAGESHEQFFGPGTRLTVL.

V is TRBV7-9 and J is TRBJ2-3, with D perhaps TRBD2 (6 bases). Germline lookup yields CDR1 SEHNR and CDR2 FQNEAQ (reference sequence). V gave up 5 bases and J gave up 2 bases, with 23 bases separating them. The CDR3 runs to 18 residues. CDR3 region: CASSPFRRPAGFTDTQYF. The CDR3 nucleotides read TGTGCCAGCAGCCCCTTCAGACGACCAGCGGGCTTCACAGATACGCAGTATTTT. The complete variable domain, with remaining parts taken from reference TRBV7-9 and TRBJ2-3, reads DTGVSQNPRHKITKRGQNVTFRCDPISEHNRLYWYRQTLGQGPEFLTYFQNEAQLEKSRLLSDRFSAERPKGSFSTLEIQRTEQGDSAMYLCASSPFRRPAGFTDTQYFGPGTRLTVL.

V and J are TRBV9 and TRBJ2-3; 7 bases match TRBD2. This CDR3 is 15 amino acids long. J was trimmed by 0 bases and V by 2 bases; bases with no gene match: 3. CDR1 SGDLS and CDR2 YYNGEE come from the germline V gene. This chain's CDR3 is CASSVGEGSTDTQYF. In DNA, the CDR3 is TGTGCCAGCAGCGTGGGGGAGGGGAGCACAGATACGCAGTATTTT.

The chain is built from TRBV15 and TRBJ2-5; TRBD2 is a possible D gene (6 bases). Germline CDR1 and CDR2: LNHNV and YYDKDF (reference sequence). The CDR3 loop spans 15 amino acids. Trimming cost V 6 bases and J 1 base, with 15 bases left between them. CDR3 nucleotide sequence: TGTGCCACCAGGAGGGAGGTGACTAGCCAAGAGACCCAGTACTTC. This translates into CATRREVTSQETQYF.

This chain connects TRBV18 to TRBJ2-2; tentative D call: TRBD2 (5 bases). Trimming pared 2 bases from V and 4 bases from J, leaving 11 bases between. The length of the CDR3 is 15 residues. Germline V gene data show CDR1 as KGHSH and CDR2 as LQKENI. The CDR3 DNA reads as TGTGCCAGCTCACCAAGGGCTGCGGGCACCGGGGAGCTGTTTTTT. Protein product: CASSPRAAGTGELFF.

The chain uses TRBV25-1 and TRBJ1-1; D is uncertain. V was clipped by 2 bases and J by 4 bases, with 14 bases between them. Germline assignment: CDR1 MGHDK and CDR2 SYGVNS. The length of the CDR3 is 15 residues. For the CDR3, the DNA is TGTGCCAGCAGTGAAGGTACAGCGGGAGGCACTGAAGCTTTCTTT. It is translated as CASSEGTAGGTEAFF.

The J gene is TRBJ2-7, the V gene TRBV20-1; 7 nucleotides line up with TRBD2. The CDR3 consists of 13 residues. Germline-derived CDR1 and CDR2 are DFQATT and SNEGSKA (reference sequence). V trimming: 0 bases; J trimming: 3 bases; junction bases outside the gene matches: 2. CDR3 sequence: CSAREERDYEQYF. CDR3 sequence (DNA): TGCAGTGCTAGAGAGGAGCGGGACTACGAGCAGTACTTC.